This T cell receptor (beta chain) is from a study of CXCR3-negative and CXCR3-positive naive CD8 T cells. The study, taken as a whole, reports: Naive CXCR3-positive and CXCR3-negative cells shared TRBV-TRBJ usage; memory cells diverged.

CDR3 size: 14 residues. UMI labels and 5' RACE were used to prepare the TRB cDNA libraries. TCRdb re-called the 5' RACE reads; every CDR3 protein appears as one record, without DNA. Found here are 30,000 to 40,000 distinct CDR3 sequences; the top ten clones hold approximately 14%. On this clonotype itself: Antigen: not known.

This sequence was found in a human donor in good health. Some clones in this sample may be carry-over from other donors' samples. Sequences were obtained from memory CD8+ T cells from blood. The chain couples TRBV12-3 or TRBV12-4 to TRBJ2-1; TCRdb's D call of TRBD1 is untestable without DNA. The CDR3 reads CASSLGDPYNEQFF.